This TCR beta chain was documented in a study of PD-1 blockade in classical Hodgkin lymphoma. Study-level points and caveats: Similar baseline diversity was found in complete responders and newly diagnosed patients.

V was shortened by 4 bases and J by 4 bases, with 17 bases between the two germline ends. The CDR3 contains 16 residues. Germline CDR1 SNHLY, CDR2 FYNNEI. Every patient had relapsed following autologous stem cell transplantation, and cohorts differed in brentuximab vedotin exposure. In regard to this clone: The antigen remains undetermined.

Profiled with immunoSEQ multiplex PCR; TCRdb holds only in-frame clones, not every one. The table shows around 66,000 clones, with about two thirds occurring only once. The sample was peripheral blood mononuclear cells (PBMCs), taken before the second cycle of nivolumab. This rearrangement joins TRBV2 to TRBJ1-3; D call uncertain. This clonotype originated in a human donor with classical Hodgkin lymphoma. The CDR3: CASSAGAVRAGNTIYF. CDR3 sequence (DNA): TGTGCCAGCAGTGCGGGAGCAGTCCGAGCCGGAAACACCATATATTTT.